Below are 11 T cell receptor beta chains sequenced from a single sample in a study of blood T cells in healthy people across ages. It was with a sample-barcoded 5' primer and a J-beta primer mix that a second PCR of roughly 7 to 11 cycles was run. TCRdb processed the 5' RACE reads anew with MiXCR; each CDR3 protein has one entry. Here the sample spans more than 800,000 distinct CDR3 sequences, around 26% being singletons. Sequenced sample: blood. These TCRs come from an elderly woman in good health.

This clonotype appeared many times. The V and J genes are TRBV6-5 and TRBJ1-2; D is possibly TRBD1 (5 bases). The germline CDR1 and CDR2 sequences are MNHEY and SVGAGI. V was pared by 2 bases and J by 6 bases, with 10 bases between. The length of the CDR3 is 13 residues. The CDR3 protein is CASSYARVDGYTF. Written as DNA, the CDR3 is TGTGCCAGCAGTTACGCCAGGGTGGATGGCTACACCTTC.

The genes are TRBV12-3 or TRBV12-4 and TRBJ2-7; 10 bases fit TRBD1. After removal of 1 base from V and 4 bases from J, the junction contained 7 bases not matched to a gene. This CDR3 region has 16 residues. DNA for the CDR3: TGTGCCAGCAGTTTAGACCGGGACAGGGGTGGATACGAGCAGTACTTC. This codes for CASSLDRDRGGYEQYF.

The chain employs TRBV7-9 and TRBJ2-2, with D perhaps being TRBD1 or TRBD2 (5 bases each). Trimming cost V 10 bases and J 1 base, with 13 bases left between them. The CDR3 extends over 14 amino acids. The germline gives CDR1 SEHNR, CDR2 FQNEAQ (reference sequence). CDR3 DNA: TGTGCCACCGGGGCAGCAGTGAACACCGGGGAGCTGTTTTTT. Protein: CATGAAVNTGELFF.

As regards this clonotype: A much larger clone differs by one base, so this may be a read error. The chain has TRBV15 and TRBJ2-1, with 8 nucleotides matching TRBD1. Losses at the gene ends were 4 bases for V and 4 bases for J; bases not matched to a gene: 3. The CDR3 totals 14 residues. Germline CDR1 is LNHNV and CDR2 is YYDKDF (reference sequence). The CDR3 bases are TGTGCCACCAGCATCAGGACAGGGTACAATGAGCAGTTCTTC. Amino acids: CATSIRTGYNEQFF.

Note on this clonotype: A much larger clone differs by one base, so this may be a read error. The genes are TRBV10-3 and TRBJ1-6; TRBD1 might be the D (5 bases). The CDR3 runs 14 residues. V was trimmed by 6 bases and J by 9 bases, leaving 15 bases between them. Germline CDR1 reads ENHRY; CDR2 reads SYGVKD. The CDR3 spells CAISLDRLSSPLHF. CDR3 DNA: TGTGCCATCAGCCTAGACAGACTTAGTTCACCCCTCCACTTT.

This clonotype was seen ten or more times. The chain joins TRBV3-1 to TRBJ1-2; D is ambiguous. Trimming stripped 3 bases from V and 5 bases from J, with 10 bases between. Per germline, CDR1 LGHDT and CDR2 YNNKEL (reference sequence). CDR3 size: 13 residues. The CDR3 loop is CASSHATEYGYTF. The CDR3 DNA reads TGTGCCAGCAGCCACGCGACGGAGTATGGCTACACCTTC.

The count of this clonotype is one. The chain joins TRBV7-2 to TRBJ2-7; no firm D call. The germline gives CDR1 SGHTA, CDR2 FQGNSA. The CDR3 sequence is 15 residues long. The ends were cut back, 0 bases at V and 2 bases at J, with 11 bases in the middle. CDR3 residues: CASSLARVKTYEQYF. The CDR3, as DNA: TGTGCCAGCAGCTTAGCACGAGTTAAGACCTACGAGCAGTACTTC.

This clonotype showed up just a few times. A much bigger clone sits one base away, suggesting this may be a read error. V and J are TRBV11-2 and TRBJ2-1; D gene ambiguous. Germline V lookup: CDR1 SGHAT, CDR2 FQNNGV. CDR3 length: 14 amino acids. The CDR3 reads CACSLDWASNEQFF. Written as DNA, the CDR3 is TGTGCCTGCAGCTTAGATTGGGCTTCCAATGAGCAGTTCTTC.

This chain connects TRBV6-6 to TRBJ1-6; D is undetermined. Trimming stripped 0 bases from V and 9 bases from J, with 9 bases between. This CDR3 is 14 amino acids long. Germline V gives CDR1 MNHNY, CDR2 SVGAGI (reference sequence). Here the CDR3 reads CASSYSTGCSPLHF. The CDR3 DNA sequence: TGTGCCAGCAGTTACTCGACGGGGTGTTCACCCCTCCACTTT.

There are many counts of this clonotype. The chain recombines TRBV10-1 with TRBJ2-3; D is undetermined. Looked up from germline, CDR1 is WNHNN and CDR2 is SYGVQD (reference sequence). V lost 3 bases to trimming and J lost 0 bases, with 7 bases between them. This CDR3 is 14 amino acids long. The CDR3 here is CASSDGPSTDTQYF. DNA for the CDR3: TGCGCCAGCAGTGATGGACCCAGCACAGATACGCAGTATTTT.

The chain has TRBV25-1 and TRBJ2-1, with TRBD2 as a possible D gene (6 bases). Germline CDR1 MGHDK, CDR2 SYGVNS. Trimming removed 0 bases at V and 8 bases at J, with 14 bases between. The CDR3 contains 15 residues. As DNA, the CDR3 is TGTGCCAGCAGTGAATATACTAGCCCGTCGGATGAGCAGTTCTTC. The encoded protein is CASSEYTSPSDEQFF.